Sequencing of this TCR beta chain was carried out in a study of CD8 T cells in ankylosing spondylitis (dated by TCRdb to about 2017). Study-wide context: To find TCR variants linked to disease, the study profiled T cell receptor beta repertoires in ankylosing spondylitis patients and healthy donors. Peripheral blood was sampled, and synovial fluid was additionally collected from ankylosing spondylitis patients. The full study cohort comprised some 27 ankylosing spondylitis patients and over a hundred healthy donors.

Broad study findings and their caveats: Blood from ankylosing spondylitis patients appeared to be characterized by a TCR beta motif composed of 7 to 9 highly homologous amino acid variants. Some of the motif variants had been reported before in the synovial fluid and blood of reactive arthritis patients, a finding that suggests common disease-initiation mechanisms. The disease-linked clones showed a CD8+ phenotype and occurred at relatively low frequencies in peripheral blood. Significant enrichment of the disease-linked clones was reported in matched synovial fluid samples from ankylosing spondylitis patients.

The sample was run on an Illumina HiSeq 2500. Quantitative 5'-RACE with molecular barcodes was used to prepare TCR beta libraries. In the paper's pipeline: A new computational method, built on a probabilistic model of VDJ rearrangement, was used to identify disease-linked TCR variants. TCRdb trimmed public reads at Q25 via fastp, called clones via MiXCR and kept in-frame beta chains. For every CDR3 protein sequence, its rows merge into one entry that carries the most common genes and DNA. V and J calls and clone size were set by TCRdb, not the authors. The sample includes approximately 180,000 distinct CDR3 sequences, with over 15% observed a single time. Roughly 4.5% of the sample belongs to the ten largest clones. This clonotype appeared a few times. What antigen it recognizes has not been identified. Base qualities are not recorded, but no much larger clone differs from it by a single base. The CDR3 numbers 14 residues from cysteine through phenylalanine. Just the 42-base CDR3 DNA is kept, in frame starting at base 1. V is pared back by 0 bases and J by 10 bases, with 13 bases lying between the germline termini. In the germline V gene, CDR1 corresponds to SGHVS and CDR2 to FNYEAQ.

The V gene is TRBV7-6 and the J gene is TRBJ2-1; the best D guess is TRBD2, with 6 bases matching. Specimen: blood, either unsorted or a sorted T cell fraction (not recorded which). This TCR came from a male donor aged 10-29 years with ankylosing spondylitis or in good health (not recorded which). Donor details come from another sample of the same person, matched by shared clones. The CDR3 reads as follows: CASSLANGGREQFF. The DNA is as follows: TGTGCCAGCAGCTTAGCGAACGGTGGGAGGGAGCAGTTCTTC.